These 24 T cell receptor beta chains originate from one sample sequenced in a study of blood T cells in healthy people across ages. A second roughly 6 to 12 cycle PCR used barcoded and J-beta primers. TCRdb ran MiXCR on the 5' RACE reads and lists one entry per CDR3 protein. The sample gives 980,000 or so distinct CDR3 sequences, 48% of which show up once; 10% to 15% is in the top ten. Input material: blood. The receptors shown here come from a man aged 25-45 years in good health.

This clonotype was seen a few times. The chain uses TRBV10-3 and TRBJ2-5, with D perhaps TRBD1 or TRBD2 (5 bases each). The CDR3 is 15 residues long. Trimming stripped 2 bases from V and 1 base from J, with 11 bases between. Germline V lookup: CDR1 ENHRY, CDR2 SYGVKD. The CDR3 spells CAISERADIQETQYF. CDR3 bases: TGTGCCATCAGTGAGAGAGCGGACATCCAAGAGACCCAGTACTTC.

This chain joins TRBV10-3 and TRBJ2-5, with D possibly being TRBD1 or TRBD2 (5 bases each). Germline V gene lookup returns CDR1 ENHRY and CDR2 SYGVKD. This CDR3 spans 12 amino acids. V was cut by 6 bases and J by 9 bases, with 14 bases left in between. CDR3 sequence (DNA): TGTGCCATCAGCGAAGAAGGGACGGCCCAGTACTTC. Encoded protein: CAISEEGTAQYF.

In its sample, this clonotype was seen a few times. J is TRBJ2-1 and V is TRBV4-2; D remains unclear. This CDR3 comprises 15 residues. V shed 1 base and J shed 4 bases, with 11 bases lying between them. Germline values: CDR1 LGHNA, CDR2 YNFKEQ. CDR3 amino acids: CASSQVSPLYNEQFF. Here the CDR3 DNA reads TGTGCCAGCAGCCAAGTATCCCCCCTTTACAATGAGCAGTTCTTC.

About this clonotype: With a much larger clone just one base away, this may be a read error. This chain links TRBV12-3 or TRBV12-4 with TRBJ2-3; D is unresolved. The CDR3 totals 16 residues. The CDR3: CTSRPLLASGTDTQYF. The CDR3 DNA reads TGTACCAGCAGACCACTGTTAGCTTCAGGCACAGATACGCAGTATTTT.

The rearrangement joins TRBV28 to TRBJ2-5; 8 bases line up with TRBD1. The J call may be faulty, since TRBJ2-7 better matches the DNA end. The germline gives CDR1 MDHEN, CDR2 SYDVKM. The CDR3 consists of 14 residues. The CDR3 sequence: CASSFPAGGHEQYF. As DNA, the CDR3 is TGTGCCAGCAGTTTCCCCGCAGGGGGCCACGAGCAGTACTTC.

This chain uses TRBV5-1 with TRBJ2-5; the match to TRBD2 covers 10 bases. The length of the CDR3 is 14 residues. V was clipped by 3 bases and J by 5 bases; unmatched bases: 4. CDR1 is SGHRS and CDR2 is YFSETQ in the germline V gene. Here the CDR3 DNA reads TGCGCCAGCAGCTCCACTAGCGGGGTGGAGACCCAGTACTTC. It yields the protein CASSSTSGVETQYF.

The chain joins TRBV6-1 to TRBJ2-1; 11 nucleotides line up with TRBD2. The CDR3 is 16 amino acids. The junction had 10 bases not matched to a gene; V was cut back by 3 bases and J by 9 bases. The germline V gene encodes CDR1 MNHNS and CDR2 SASEGT. The CDR3 DNA reads TGTGCCAGCAGTGACCGCGGCCGTCTAGCGGGGGGTGAGCAGTTCTTC. Residues: CASSDRGRLAGGEQFF.

CDR3 in amino acids: CASSVQILNTEAFF. The CDR3 nucleotides are TGTGCCAGCAGTGTACAGATCTTGAACACTGAAGCTTTCTTT. The chain is built from TRBV12-3 or TRBV12-4 and TRBJ1-1; no definite D call. V lost 5 bases and J 0 bases, leaving 10 bases between the germline ends. This CDR3 has 14 amino acids.

V and J are TRBV29-1 and TRBJ2-2, with TRBD1 identical over 7 bases. The CDR3 is 14 amino acids. Germline CDR1 reads SQVTM; CDR2 reads ANQGSEA. The J segment lost 4 bases and the V segment lost 7 bases, leaving 9 bases of the junction unmatched. The CDR3 DNA is TGCAGCGCTCAAGTGACAGGGACCACCGGGGAGCTGTTTTTT. It specifies CSAQVTGTTGELFF.

The chain links TRBV4-1 to TRBJ2-1; D is unresolved. The germline CDR1 and CDR2 sequences are MGHRA and YSYEKL. Trimming took off 0 bases at V and 8 bases at J, with 11 bases between the two ends. The CDR3 extends over 14 amino acids. This CDR3 is CASSQDRLGDEQFF. The CDR3 bases are TGCGCCAGCAGCCAAGATCGTTTGGGCGATGAGCAGTTCTTC.

In this sample, this clonotype turned up a few times. The chain links TRBV18 to TRBJ2-1; 10 nucleotides agree with TRBD1. Germline V lookup: CDR1 KGHSH, CDR2 LQKENI. J lost 7 bases, V lost 6 bases, and 12 bases had no gene match. There are 16 residues in the CDR3. CDR3 region: CASSSAWGQGSNEQFF. The CDR3 bases are TGTGCCAGCTCCTCCGCCTGGGGACAGGGGTCGAATGAGCAGTTCTTC.

This clonotype has more than one count but fewer than ten. The chain uses TRBV5-1 and TRBJ2-7; TRBD2 agrees at 9 bases. Germline V gives CDR1 SGHRS, CDR2 YFSETQ. J lost 5 bases, V lost 3 bases, and 6 bases had no gene match. The CDR3 runs to 14 residues. The CDR3 region has the DNA TGCGCCAGCAGCTGGGGGGGACTAGCAAACGAGCAGTACTTC. It encodes CASSWGGLANEQYF.

This clonotype came up a few times. V usage is TRBV5-1 and J usage is TRBJ2-1; D perhaps matches TRBD1 (5 bases). In germline, CDR1 is SGHRS, CDR2 YFSETQ. The CDR3 totals 16 residues. Trimming removed 0 bases from V and 8 bases from J, with 18 bases in between. The CDR3 reads CASSLGAGMMLDEQFF. The CDR3 nucleotides are TGCGCCAGCAGCTTGGGGGCAGGGATGATGTTGGATGAGCAGTTCTTC.

With regard to this clonotype: The junction departs from the called germline gene at one end, perhaps through a read error. The chain joins TRBV20-1 to TRBJ1-1; TRBD1 aligns across 7 bases. The CDR3 covers 15 residues. CDR1 DFQATT and CDR2 SNEGSKA come from the germline V gene (reference sequence). The CDR3 coding sequence is TGCAGTGCTAGAGATCCCCGACAGGGTAACACTGAGGCTTTCTTT. It encodes CSARDPRQGNTEAFF.

The chain couples TRBV6-6 to TRBJ1-6, with D hard to call. The CDR3 totals 14 residues. Germline V lookup: CDR1 MNHNY, CDR2 SVGAGI (reference sequence). The germline V and J ends were trimmed by 3 bases and 7 bases, with 10 bases remaining between them. CDR3 residues: CASSYEGLNSPLHF. For the CDR3, the DNA is TGTGCCAGCAGTTATGAGGGTCTAAATTCACCCCTCCACTTT.

J is TRBJ1-2 and V is TRBV4-2; D remains unclear. Trimming removed 0 bases at V and 0 bases at J, with 8 bases between. Germline loops: CDR1 LGHNA, CDR2 YNFKEQ. CDR3 length equals 15 residues. The CDR3 is CASSQDPGANYGYTF. The CDR3 DNA is TGTGCCAGCAGCCAAGATCCAGGAGCTAACTATGGCTACACCTTC.

V and J are TRBV20-1 and TRBJ1-4; 7 bases line up with TRBD1. The V and J ends lost 4 bases and 4 bases, in that order; junction bases with no gene match: 6. The CDR3 spans 14 residues. CDR1 and CDR2 (germline): DFQATT, SNEGSKA (reference sequence). CDR3 nucleotides: TGCAGTGCTATAGACAGGGTGGTTAATGAAAAACTGTTTTTT. The encoded protein is CSAIDRVVNEKLFF.

This clonotype has just a few counts. V usage is TRBV29-1 and J usage is TRBJ1-1, with D hard to call. The germline gives CDR1 SQVTM, CDR2 ANQGSEA. The CDR3 consists of 11 residues. V lost 7 bases, J lost 0 bases, and 6 bases lay in between. CDR3 in DNA: TGCAGCGCTAAGTTGAACACTGAAGCTTTCTTT. This sequence encodes CSAKLNTEAFF.

This clonotype was counted once. The chain has TRBV4-1 and TRBJ1-1, with TRBD1 as a possible D gene (5 bases). Germline V gene data show CDR1 as MGHRA and CDR2 as YSYEKL. CDR3 length: 14 residues. The V end was cut by 1 base, the J end by 3 bases, with 9 bases between. CDR3 sequence: CASSQVFRDTEAFF. The CDR3 nucleotides are TGCGCCAGCAGCCAAGTTTTCAGGGACACTGAAGCTTTCTTT.

The V call is TRBV9, the J call TRBJ2-7, with D maybe TRBD2 (6 bases). The J call is doubtful: the DNA matches TRBJ2-5 better. The CDR3 runs 16 residues. CDR1 is SGDLS and CDR2 is YYNGEE in the germline V gene. CDR3 sequence (DNA): TGTGCCAGCAGCGTAGACGGAGACTGGGGGAGGAAGACCCAGTACTTC. It encodes CASSVDGDWGRKTQYF.

Notes on this clonotype: This may be a read error: a much more frequent sequence differs by one nucleotide. This sequence joins TRBV4-2 and TRBJ2-5; 8 nucleotides align to TRBD2. V dropped 3 bases and J dropped 11; count of bases not matched to a gene: 14. The CDR3 has 15 residues. Germline V gene lookup returns CDR1 LGHNA and CDR2 YNFKEQ. The CDR3 DNA follows: TGTGCCAGCAGCCAGGCGGGGGGCGATTACAATGAGCAGTACTTC. This codes for CASSQAGGDYNEQYF.

This chain links TRBV20-1 with TRBJ1-2; 7 nucleotides line up with TRBD1. The CDR3 is 13 residues long. CDR1 and CDR2 (germline): DFQATT, SNEGSKA (reference sequence). V lost 6 bases and J lost 0; bases outside the gene matches: 4. The CDR3 reads CSAEDRANYGYTF. DNA for the CDR3: TGCAGTGCGGAAGACAGGGCTAACTATGGCTACACCTTC.

The V and J genes are TRBV27 and TRBJ2-7, with no clear D. The CDR3 extends over 12 amino acids. The V and J ends lost 6 bases and 7 bases respectively, with 13 bases between them. The germline gives CDR1 MNHEY, CDR2 SMNVEV (reference sequence). In DNA, the CDR3 is TGTGCCAGCAGCCGCCCATTGGGGGAGCAGTACTTC. Amino acid sequence: CASSRPLGEQYF.

This clonotype was seen only a few times. V is TRBV29-1 and J is TRBJ2-5; 8 bases map to TRBD2. This CDR3 is built from 12 residues. V was pared by 3 bases and J by 10 bases, with 7 bases of the junction left unmatched. In germline, CDR1 is SQVTM, CDR2 ANQGSEA. Here the CDR3 reads CSVEVGGALQYF. For the CDR3, the DNA is TGCAGCGTTGAGGTCGGGGGGGCTCTCCAGTACTTC.